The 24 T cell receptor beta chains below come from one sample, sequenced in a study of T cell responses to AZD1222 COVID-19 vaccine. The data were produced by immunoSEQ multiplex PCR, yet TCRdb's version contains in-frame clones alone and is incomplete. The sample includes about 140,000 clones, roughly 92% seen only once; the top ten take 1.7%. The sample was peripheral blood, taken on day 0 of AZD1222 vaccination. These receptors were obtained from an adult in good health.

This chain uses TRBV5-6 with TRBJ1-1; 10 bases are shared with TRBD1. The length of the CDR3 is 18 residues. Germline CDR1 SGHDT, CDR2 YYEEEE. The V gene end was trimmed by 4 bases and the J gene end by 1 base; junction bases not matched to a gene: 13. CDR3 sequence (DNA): TGTGCCAGCAGCGAACTCCTCCGACAGGGGGCGAGGAACACTGAAGCTTTCTTT. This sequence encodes CASSELLRQGARNTEAFF.

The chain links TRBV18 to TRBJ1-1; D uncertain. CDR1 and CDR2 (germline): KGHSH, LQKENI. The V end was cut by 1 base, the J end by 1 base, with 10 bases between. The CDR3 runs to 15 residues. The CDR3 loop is CASSPRRQPNTEAFF. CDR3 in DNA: TGTGCCAGCTCACCACGTCGTCAACCGAACACTGAAGCTTTCTTT.

DNA of the CDR3: TGTGCCAGCAGCCACGGACAGGGGACGAACAATGAGCAGTTCTTC. This gives the protein CASSHGQGTNNEQFF. This sequence joins TRBV7-9 and TRBJ2-1, with 9 bases aligning to TRBD1. The CDR3 runs to 15 residues. V gave up 5 bases and J gave up 5 bases; unmatched junction bases: 7. Per germline, CDR1 SEHNR and CDR2 FQNEAQ (reference sequence). Together with reference TRBV7-9 and TRBJ2-1, the CDR3 gives the full variable domain: DTGVSQNPRHKITKRGQNVTFRCDPISEHNRLYWYRQTLGQGPEFLTYFQNEAQLEKSRLLSDRFSAERPKGSFSTLEIQRTEQGDSAMYLCASSHGQGTNNEQFFGPGTRLTVL.

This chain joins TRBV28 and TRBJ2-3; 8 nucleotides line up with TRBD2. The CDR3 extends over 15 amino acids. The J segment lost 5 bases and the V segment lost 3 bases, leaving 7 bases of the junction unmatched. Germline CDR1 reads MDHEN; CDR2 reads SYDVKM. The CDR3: CASSLPSGGGDTQYF. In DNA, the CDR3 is TGTGCCAGCAGTTTGCCCAGCGGGGGAGGAGATACGCAGTATTTT.

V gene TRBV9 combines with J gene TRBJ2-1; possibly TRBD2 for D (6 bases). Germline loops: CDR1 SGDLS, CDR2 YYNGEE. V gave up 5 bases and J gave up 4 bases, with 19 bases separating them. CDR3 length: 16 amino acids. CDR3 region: CASRYYGRGPYNEQFF. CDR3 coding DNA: TGTGCCAGCAGGTACTATGGGCGGGGCCCTTACAATGAGCAGTTCTTC.

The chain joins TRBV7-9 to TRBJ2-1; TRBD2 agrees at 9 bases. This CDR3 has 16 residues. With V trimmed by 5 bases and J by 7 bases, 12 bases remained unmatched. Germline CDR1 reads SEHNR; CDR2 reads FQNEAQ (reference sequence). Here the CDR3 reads CASSPSRSSGMNEQFF. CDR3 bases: TGTGCCAGCAGCCCCTCTCGGTCTAGCGGGATGAATGAGCAGTTCTTC.

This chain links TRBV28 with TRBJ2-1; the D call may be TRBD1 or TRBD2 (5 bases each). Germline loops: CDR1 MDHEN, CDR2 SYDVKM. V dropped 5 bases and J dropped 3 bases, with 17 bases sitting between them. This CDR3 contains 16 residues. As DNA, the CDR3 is TGTGCCAGCAGTCTTCCCACAGAGGGGTACTACAATGAGCAGTTCTTC. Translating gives CASSLPTEGYYNEQFF.

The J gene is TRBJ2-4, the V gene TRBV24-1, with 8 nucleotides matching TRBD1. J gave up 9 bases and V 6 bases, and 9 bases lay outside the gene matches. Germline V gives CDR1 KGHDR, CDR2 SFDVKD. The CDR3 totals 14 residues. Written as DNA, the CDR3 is TGTGCCACCAGTTCCGGGACAGGTAGTAGCATTCAGTACTTC. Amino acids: CATSSGTGSSIQYF.

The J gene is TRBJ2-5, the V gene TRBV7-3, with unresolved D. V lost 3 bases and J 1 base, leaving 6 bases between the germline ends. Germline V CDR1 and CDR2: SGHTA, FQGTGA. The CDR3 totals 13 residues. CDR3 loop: CASSLRFQETQYF. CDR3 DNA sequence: TGTGCCAGCAGCTTGAGATTCCAAGAGACCCAGTACTTC.

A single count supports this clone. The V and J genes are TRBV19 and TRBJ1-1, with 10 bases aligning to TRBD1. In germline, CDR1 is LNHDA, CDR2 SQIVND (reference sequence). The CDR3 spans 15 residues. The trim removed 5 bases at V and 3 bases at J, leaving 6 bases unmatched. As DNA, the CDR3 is TGTGCCAGTAGTCCCCGACAGGGGGCTCACACTGAAGCTTTCTTT. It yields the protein CASSPRQGAHTEAFF.

CDR3: CSASGTPERVSSYEQYF. The CDR3 nucleotides are TGCAGTGCTAGTGGAACGCCGGAACGGGTGAGCTCCTACGAGCAGTACTTC. The chain carries TRBV20-1 and TRBJ2-7; no definite D call. The ends were cut back, 3 bases at V and 0 bases at J, with 21 bases in the middle. CDR1 DFQATT and CDR2 SNEGSKA come from the germline V gene (reference sequence). The CDR3 loop spans 17 amino acids.

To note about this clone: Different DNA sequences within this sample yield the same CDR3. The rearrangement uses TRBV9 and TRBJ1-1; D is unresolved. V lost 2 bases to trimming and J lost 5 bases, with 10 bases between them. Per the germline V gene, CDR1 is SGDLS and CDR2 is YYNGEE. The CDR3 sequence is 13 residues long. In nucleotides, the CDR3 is TGTGCCAGCAGCGTCGGACCGAATACTGAAGCTTTCTTT. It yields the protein CASSVGPNTEAFF.

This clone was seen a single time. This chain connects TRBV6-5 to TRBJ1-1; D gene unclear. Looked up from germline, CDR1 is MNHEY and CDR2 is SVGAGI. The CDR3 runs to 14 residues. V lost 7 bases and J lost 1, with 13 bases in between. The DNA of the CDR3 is TGTGCCAGCAAATTAGACGTCCGGAACACTGAAGCTTTCTTT. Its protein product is CASKLDVRNTEAFF.

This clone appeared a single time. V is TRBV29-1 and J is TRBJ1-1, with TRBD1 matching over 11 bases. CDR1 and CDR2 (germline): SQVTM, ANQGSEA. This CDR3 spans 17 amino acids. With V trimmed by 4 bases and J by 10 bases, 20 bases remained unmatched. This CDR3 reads CSVAHPRTGGLFTGAFF. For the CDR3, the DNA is TGCAGCGTTGCCCACCCTCGGACAGGGGGCCTTTTTACCGGAGCTTTCTTT. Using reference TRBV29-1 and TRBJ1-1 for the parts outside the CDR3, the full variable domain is SAVISQKPSRDICQRGTSLTIQCQVDSQVTMMFWYRQQPGQSLTLIATANQGSEATYESGFVIDKFPISRPNLTFSTLTVSNMSPEDSSIYLCSVAHPRTGGLFTGAFFGQGTRLTVV.

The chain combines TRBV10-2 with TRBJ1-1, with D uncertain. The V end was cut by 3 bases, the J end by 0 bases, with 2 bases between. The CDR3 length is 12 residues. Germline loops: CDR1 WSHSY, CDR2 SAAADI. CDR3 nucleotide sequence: TGCGCCAGCAGTGATGTGAACACTGAAGCTTTCTTT. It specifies CASSDVNTEAFF.

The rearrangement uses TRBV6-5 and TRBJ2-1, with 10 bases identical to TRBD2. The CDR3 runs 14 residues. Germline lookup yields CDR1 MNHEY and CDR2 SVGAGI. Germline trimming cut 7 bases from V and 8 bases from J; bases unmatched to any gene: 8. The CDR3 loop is CASIKREGPYEQFF. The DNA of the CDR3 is TGTGCCAGCATAAAGCGGGAGGGCCCATATGAGCAGTTCTTC.

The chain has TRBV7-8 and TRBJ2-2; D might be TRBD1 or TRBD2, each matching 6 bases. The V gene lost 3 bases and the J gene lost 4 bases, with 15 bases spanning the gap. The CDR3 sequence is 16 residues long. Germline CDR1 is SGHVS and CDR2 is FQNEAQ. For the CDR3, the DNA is TGTGCCAGCAGCTTTAGTATAGGGGGGAGCACCGGGGAGCTGTTTTTT. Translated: CASSFSIGGSTGELFF.

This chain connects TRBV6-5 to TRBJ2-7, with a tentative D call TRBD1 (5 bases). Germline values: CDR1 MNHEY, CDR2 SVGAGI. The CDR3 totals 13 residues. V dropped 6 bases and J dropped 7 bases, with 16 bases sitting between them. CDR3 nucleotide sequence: TGTGCCAGCAGCACGACAGCCAGACGGGAGCAGTACTTC. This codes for CASSTTARREQYF.

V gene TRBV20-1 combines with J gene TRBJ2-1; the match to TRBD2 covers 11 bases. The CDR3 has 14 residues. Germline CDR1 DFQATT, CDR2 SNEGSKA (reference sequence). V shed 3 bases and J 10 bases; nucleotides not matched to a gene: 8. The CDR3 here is CSASNTSGSEEQFF. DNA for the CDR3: TGCAGTGCTAGTAATACTAGCGGGAGCGAAGAGCAGTTCTTC.

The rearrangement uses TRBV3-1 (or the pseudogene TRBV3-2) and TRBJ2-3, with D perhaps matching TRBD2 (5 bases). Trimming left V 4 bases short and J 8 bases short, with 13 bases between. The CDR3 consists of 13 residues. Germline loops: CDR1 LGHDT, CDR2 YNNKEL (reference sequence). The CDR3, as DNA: TGTGCCAGCAGCCCCGGCGGGCCCAGTACGCAGTATTTT. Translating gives CASSPGGPSTQYF.

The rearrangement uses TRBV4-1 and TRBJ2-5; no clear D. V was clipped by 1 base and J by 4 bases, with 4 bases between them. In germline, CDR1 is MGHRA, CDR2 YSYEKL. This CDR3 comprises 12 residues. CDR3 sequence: CASSQGGETQYF. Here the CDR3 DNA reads TGCGCCAGCAGCCAAGGGGGAGAGACCCAGTACTTC.

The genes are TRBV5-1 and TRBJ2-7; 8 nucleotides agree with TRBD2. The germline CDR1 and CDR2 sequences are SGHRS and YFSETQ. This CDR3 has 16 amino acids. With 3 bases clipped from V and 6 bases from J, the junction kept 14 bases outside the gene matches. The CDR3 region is CASSSPDPGLALEQYF. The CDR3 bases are TGCGCCAGCAGCTCCCCGGACCCCGGACTAGCTCTCGAGCAGTACTTC.

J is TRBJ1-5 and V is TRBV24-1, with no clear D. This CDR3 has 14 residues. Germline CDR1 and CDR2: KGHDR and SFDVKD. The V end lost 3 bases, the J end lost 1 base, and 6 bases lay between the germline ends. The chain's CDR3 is CATSDGRSNQPQHF. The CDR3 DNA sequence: TGTGCCACCAGTGATGGACGGAGCAATCAGCCCCAGCATTTT.

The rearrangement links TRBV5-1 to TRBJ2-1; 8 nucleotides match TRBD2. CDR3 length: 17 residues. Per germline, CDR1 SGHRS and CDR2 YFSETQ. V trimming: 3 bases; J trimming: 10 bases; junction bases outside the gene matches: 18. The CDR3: CASSSSLSGGLRWEQFF. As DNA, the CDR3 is TGCGCCAGCAGCTCCTCGTTGAGCGGGGGCCTTCGGTGGGAGCAGTTCTTC.